The clone carrying this T cell receptor (beta chain) was detected many times. The antigen remains unidentified. TCR beta CDR3 amplification used RNA transcripts. An initial RT-PCR round employing HTBI primers preceded a second-round multiplex PCR. TCRdb re-analysed the multiplex PCR reads in MiXCR, keeping a single row per CDR3 protein. This table has around 400,000 distinct CDR3 sequences, about 18% appearing once. This sample stems from a study of Graves' ophthalmopathy and Graves' hyperthyroidism. Turning to the study itself: At the time of initial diagnosis and before any treatment, peripheral blood was collected.

For donors with ophthalmopathy, the disease showed moderate-to-severe activity, reached CAS ≥3 and NOSPECS ≥4, and had lasted under 3 months. The authors diagnosed from clinical symptoms, serum thyroxine, TRAb, thyroid ultrasound and orbital computed tomography. Points from the study as a whole: Separation of ophthalmopathy from stable hyperthyroidism was achieved by a 13-signature model, at approximately 87% sensitivity and approximately 84% specificity.

The CDR3 runs 12 residues. Germline V gene sequence: CDR1 SEHNR, CDR2 FQNEAQ (reference sequence). Trimming removed 10 bases from V and 5 bases from J, with 12 bases in between. The sequence derives from a woman aged 18-30 years with Graves' ophthalmopathy. The chain employs TRBV7-9 and TRBJ1-5; D gene unclear. Sequencing used peripheral blood. CDR3 DNA: TGTGCCATTTCCGAAGGTTATCAGCCCCAGCATTTT. It encodes CAISEGYQPQHF.